The clone carrying this T cell receptor (beta chain) was observed a few times. This sample is part of a study of tumor-infiltrating lymphocytes in oesophageal squamous cell carcinoma. The germline V gene encodes CDR1 SGHTA and CDR2 FQGTGA. CDR3 size: 16 residues. V shed 1 base and J shed 5 bases, with 15 bases lying between them. TCRdb redid the calling of the PCR reads with MiXCR, one entry per CDR3 protein. Here the sample spans about 12,000 distinct CDR3 sequences, around 49% being singletons. The chain employs TRBV7-3 and TRBJ2-1; tentatively, D is TRBD1 (7 bases). This clonotype originated in a female donor with esophageal squamous cell carcinoma. Sequenced material: esophageal tumor tissue. The DNA for the CDR3 is TGTGCCAGCAGCTTAAAAGTGGCAGGGGGGAACAATGAGCAGTTCTTC. As protein: CASSLKVAGGNNEQFF.